A selection of T cell receptor beta chains follows, all from one sample in a study of blood T cell repertoires in COVID-19. Some clones are missing from TCRdb's copy, which holds only in-frame ones; the method was immunoSEQ multiplex PCR. The table has 200,000 to 250,000 clones, about 79% seen once; the top ten hold 3% to 4%. The sample was PBMCs or T cells enriched from blood (not recorded which). The receptors originated from a woman in her sixties or seventies who had recovered from COVID-19. Both conserved end residues are part of each CDR3. Fields, in order: J gene, clone size, D gene, V gene, CDR3 protein, CDR3 DNA. The D gene is left open where the match is weak. Rows may omit the clone size; those that give it use once, few, many or a size class.

j_call: TRBJ2-5; clone_size: NA; d_call: NA; v_call: TRBV4-1; cdr3_aa: CASSRQPQETQYF; cdr3_nt: TGCGCCAGCAGTAGACAGCCTCAAGAGACCCAGTACTTC
j_call: TRBJ2-3; clone_size: NA; d_call: TRBD2; v_call: TRBV11-2; cdr3_aa: CASSLGLANTDTQYF; cdr3_nt: TGTGCCAGCAGCTTGGGACTAGCGAACACAGATACGCAGTATTTT
j_call: TRBJ2-1; clone_size: NA; d_call: NA; v_call: TRBV2; cdr3_aa: CASTKGVSGPLGGNEQFF; cdr3_nt: TGTGCCAGCACTAAAGGGGTTAGCGGGCCATTAGGGGGCAATGAGCAGTTCTTC
j_call: TRBJ2-3; clone_size: NA; d_call: NA; v_call: TRBV7-2; cdr3_aa: CASSLNSAILSTDTQYF; cdr3_nt: TGTGCCAGCAGCTTAAATAGCGCTATCCTTAGCACAGATACGCAGTATTTT
j_call: TRBJ2-7; clone_size: NA; d_call: TRBD1; v_call: TRBV12-5; cdr3_aa: CASGLGQGQGDEQYF; cdr3_nt: TGTGCTAGTGGTTTGGGACAGGGACAGGGTGACGAGCAGTACTTC
j_call: TRBJ2-2; clone_size: once; d_call: TRBD1; v_call: TRBV19; cdr3_aa: CASSIGRTGNTGELFF; cdr3_nt: TGTGCCAGTAGTATAGGGCGGACAGGGAACACCGGGGAGCTGTTTTTT
j_call: TRBJ1-5; clone_size: NA; d_call: TRBD1; v_call: TRBV10-3; cdr3_aa: CAISEADRSNQPQHF; cdr3_nt: TGTGCCATCAGTGAGGCGGACAGGAGCAATCAGCCCCAGCATTTT
j_call: TRBJ2-1; clone_size: NA; d_call: NA; v_call: TRBV24-1; cdr3_aa: CATRSRENDEQFF; cdr3_nt: TGTGCCACCCGGTCTCGGGAGAACGATGAGCAGTTCTTC
j_call: TRBJ2-2; clone_size: NA; d_call: TRBD1; v_call: TRBV25-1; cdr3_aa: CASSEPDRGRTGELFF; cdr3_nt: TGTGCCAGCAGTGAACCCGACAGGGGGCGCACCGGGGAGCTGTTTTTT
j_call: TRBJ2-7; clone_size: NA; d_call: NA; v_call: TRBV9; cdr3_aa: CASSVGEIPWEQYF; cdr3_nt: TGTGCCAGCAGCGTAGGGGAGATCCCTTGGGAGCAGTACTTC
j_call: TRBJ1-5; clone_size: NA; d_call: TRBD1; v_call: TRBV3-1/TRBV3-2; cdr3_aa: CASSQDTGVNQPQHF; cdr3_nt: TGTGCCAGCAGCCAAGACACAGGGGTGAATCAGCCCCAGCATTTT
j_call: TRBJ2-1; clone_size: NA; d_call: TRBD1; v_call: TRBV10-3; cdr3_aa: CAITETGVRNNEQFF; cdr3_nt: TGTGCCATCACCGAGACAGGGGTTAGAAACAATGAGCAGTTCTTC
j_call: TRBJ1-1; clone_size: NA; d_call: NA; v_call: TRBV11-2; cdr3_aa: CASSITQGNTEAFF; cdr3_nt: TGTGCCAGCAGCATCACACAGGGGAACACTGAAGCTTTCTTT
j_call: TRBJ1-2; clone_size: NA; d_call: NA; v_call: TRBV30; cdr3_aa: CAWSVGGPGGYTF; cdr3_nt: TGTGCCTGGAGTGTCGGAGGGCCGGGAGGCTACACCTTC
j_call: TRBJ2-7; clone_size: NA; d_call: NA; v_call: TRBV18; cdr3_aa: CASLNSGTYEQYF; cdr3_nt: TGTGCCAGCTTAAACAGTGGTACCTACGAGCAGTACTTC
j_call: TRBJ1-3; clone_size: NA; d_call: NA; v_call: TRBV12-3/TRBV12-4; cdr3_aa: CSWGRFDTIYF; cdr3_nt: TGTTCATGGGGCAGGTTCGACACCATATATTTT
j_call: TRBJ2-1; clone_size: NA; d_call: TRBD2; v_call: TRBV10-1; cdr3_aa: CASSDTAGEFF; cdr3_nt: TGCGCCAGCAGTGACACAGCGGGGGAGTTCTTC
j_call: TRBJ2-5; clone_size: NA; d_call: TRBD1; v_call: TRBV19; cdr3_aa: CASSTRQGARETQYF; cdr3_nt: TGTGCCAGTAGTACCAGACAGGGGGCGCGAGAGACCCAGTACTTC
j_call: TRBJ2-7; clone_size: NA; d_call: NA; v_call: TRBV15; cdr3_aa: CATSRFSGAFWQYF; cdr3_nt: TGTGCCACCAGCAGATTCTCCGGAGCCTTTTGGCAGTACTTC
j_call: TRBJ2-6; clone_size: NA; d_call: NA; v_call: TRBV29-1; cdr3_aa: CSVARRVSGANVLTF; cdr3_nt: TGCAGCGTTGCGCGGCGGGTCTCTGGGGCCAACGTCCTGACTTTC
j_call: TRBJ1-4; clone_size: NA; d_call: NA; v_call: TRBV5-1; cdr3_aa: CASSRGGTNEKLFF; cdr3_nt: TGCGCCAGCAGCAGGGGGGGAACTAATGAAAAACTGTTTTTT
j_call: TRBJ1-2; clone_size: once; d_call: NA; v_call: TRBV5-6; cdr3_aa: CASSFGQKIYGYTF; cdr3_nt: TGTGCCAGCAGCTTTGGACAGAAAATCTATGGCTACACCTTC
j_call: TRBJ1-2; clone_size: NA; d_call: NA; v_call: TRBV14; cdr3_aa: CASSQAGPYGYTF; cdr3_nt: TGTGCCAGCAGCCAAGCGGGTCCCTATGGCTACACCTTC
j_call: TRBJ1-3; clone_size: NA; d_call: NA; v_call: TRBV25-1; cdr3_aa: CASSEGSEGTGNTIYF; cdr3_nt: TGTGCCAGCAGTGAGGGTTCGGAGGGTACTGGAAACACCATATATTTT
j_call: TRBJ2-2; clone_size: NA; d_call: NA; v_call: TRBV6-2/TRBV6-3; cdr3_aa: CASSRDSPMNTGELFF; cdr3_nt: TGTGCCAGCAGTCGTGACTCTCCGATGAACACCGGGGAGCTGTTTTTT
j_call: TRBJ1-3; clone_size: NA; d_call: TRBD1; v_call: TRBV19; cdr3_aa: CASGLPDRESGNTIYF; cdr3_nt: TGTGCCAGTGGACTGCCGGACAGGGAATCTGGAAACACCATATATTTT
j_call: TRBJ1-1; clone_size: once; d_call: NA; v_call: TRBV7-2; cdr3_aa: CASGRLVMNTEAFF; cdr3_nt: TGTGCCAGCGGGAGGCTGGTGATGAACACTGAAGCTTTCTTT
j_call: TRBJ2-2; clone_size: NA; d_call: TRBD1; v_call: TRBV15; cdr3_aa: CATSRGRGQGNTGELFF; cdr3_nt: TGTGCCACCAGCCGGGGTCGGGGACAGGGGAACACCGGGGAGCTGTTTTTT
j_call: TRBJ2-7; clone_size: few; d_call: TRBD1; v_call: TRBV19; cdr3_aa: CATSMGQGFYEQYF; cdr3_nt: TGTGCCACCTCGATGGGACAGGGGTTCTACGAGCAGTACTTC
j_call: TRBJ2-1; clone_size: few; d_call: TRBD1; v_call: TRBV10-2; cdr3_aa: CASSRGHTGGDEQFF; cdr3_nt: TGCGCCAGCAGTAGGGGCCACACAGGGGGCGATGAGCAGTTCTTC
j_call: TRBJ1-5; clone_size: NA; d_call: NA; v_call: TRBV15; cdr3_aa: CATSRWGQGQPQHF; cdr3_nt: TGTGCCACCAGCAGGTGGGGGCAAGGGCAGCCCCAGCATTTT
j_call: TRBJ2-1; clone_size: NA; d_call: TRBD1; v_call: TRBV9; cdr3_aa: CASSEGATAHEQFF; cdr3_nt: TGTGCCAGCAGCGAGGGGGCGACGGCCCATGAGCAGTTCTTC
j_call: TRBJ2-5; clone_size: NA; d_call: TRBD1; v_call: TRBV9; cdr3_aa: CASGTGEETQYF; cdr3_nt: TGTGCCAGCGGTACAGGGGAAGAGACCCAGTACTTC
j_call: TRBJ2-1; clone_size: NA; d_call: TRBD2; v_call: TRBV7-2; cdr3_aa: CASRQKSGGHYNEQFF; cdr3_nt: TGTGCCAGCAGGCAAAAAAGCGGGGGACACTACAATGAGCAGTTCTTC
j_call: TRBJ2-7; clone_size: NA; d_call: TRBD1; v_call: TRBV10-3; cdr3_aa: CAISDLRDRGAYEQYF; cdr3_nt: TGTGCCATCAGTGATCTCCGGGACAGGGGTGCGTACGAGCAGTACTTC
j_call: TRBJ1-2; clone_size: NA; d_call: NA; v_call: TRBV14; cdr3_aa: CASSRDNRGYGYTF; cdr3_nt: TGTGCCAGCAGCCGAGACAACCGGGGCTATGGCTACACCTTC